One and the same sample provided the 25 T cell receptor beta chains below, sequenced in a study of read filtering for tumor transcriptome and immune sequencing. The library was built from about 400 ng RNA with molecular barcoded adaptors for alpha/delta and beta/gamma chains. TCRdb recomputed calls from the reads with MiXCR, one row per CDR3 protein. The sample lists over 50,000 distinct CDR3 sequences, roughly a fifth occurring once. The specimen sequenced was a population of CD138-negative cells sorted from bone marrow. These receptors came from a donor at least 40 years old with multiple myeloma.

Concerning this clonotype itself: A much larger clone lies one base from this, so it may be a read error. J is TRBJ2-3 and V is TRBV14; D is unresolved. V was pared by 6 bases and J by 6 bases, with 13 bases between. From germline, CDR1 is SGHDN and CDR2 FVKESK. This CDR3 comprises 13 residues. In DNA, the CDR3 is TGTGCCAGCAGACGGACCCTTCTTGATACGCAGTATTTT. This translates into CASRRTLLDTQYF.

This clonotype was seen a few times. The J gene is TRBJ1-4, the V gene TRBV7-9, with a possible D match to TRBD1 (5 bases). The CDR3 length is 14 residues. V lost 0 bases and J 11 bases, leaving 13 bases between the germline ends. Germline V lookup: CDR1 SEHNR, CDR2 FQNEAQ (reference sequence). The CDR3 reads CASSLAFLGDKLFF. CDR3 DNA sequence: TGTGCCAGCAGCTTAGCGTTCCTCGGGGACAAACTGTTTTTT.

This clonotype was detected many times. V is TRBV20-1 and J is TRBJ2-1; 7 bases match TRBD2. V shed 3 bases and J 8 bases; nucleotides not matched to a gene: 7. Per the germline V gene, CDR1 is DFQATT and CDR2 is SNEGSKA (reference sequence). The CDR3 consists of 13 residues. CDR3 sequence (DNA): TGCAGTGCTAGGTGGGGGGGGGTCCATGAGCAGTTCTTC. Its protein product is CSARWGGVHEQFF.

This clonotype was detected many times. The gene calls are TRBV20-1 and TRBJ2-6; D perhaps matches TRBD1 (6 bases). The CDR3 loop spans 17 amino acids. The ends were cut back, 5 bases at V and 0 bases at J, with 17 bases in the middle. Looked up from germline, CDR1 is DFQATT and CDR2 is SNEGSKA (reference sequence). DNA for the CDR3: TGCAGTGCTCCCCCGACAGGAAACCCCTCTGGGGCCAACGTCCTGACTTTC. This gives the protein CSAPPTGNPSGANVLTF.

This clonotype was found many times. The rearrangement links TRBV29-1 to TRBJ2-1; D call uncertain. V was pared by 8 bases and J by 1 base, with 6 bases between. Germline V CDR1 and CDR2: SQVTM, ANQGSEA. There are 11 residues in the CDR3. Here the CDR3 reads CSLRSYNEQFF. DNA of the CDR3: TGCAGCCTCCGGTCCTACAATGAGCAGTTCTTC.

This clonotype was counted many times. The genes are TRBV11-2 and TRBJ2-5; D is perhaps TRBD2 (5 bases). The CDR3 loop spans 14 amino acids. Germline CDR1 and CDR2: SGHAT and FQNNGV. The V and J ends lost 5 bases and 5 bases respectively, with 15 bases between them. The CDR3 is CASSPRGGDETQYF. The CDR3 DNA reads TGTGCCAGCAGCCCACGGGGTGGGGATGAGACCCAGTACTTC.

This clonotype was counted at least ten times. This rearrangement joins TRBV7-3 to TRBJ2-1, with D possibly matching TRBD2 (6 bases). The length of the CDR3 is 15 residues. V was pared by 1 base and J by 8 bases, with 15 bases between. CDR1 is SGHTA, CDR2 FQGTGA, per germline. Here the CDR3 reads CASSLSSGHQYEQFF. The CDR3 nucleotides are TGTGCCAGCAGCTTAAGTAGCGGCCACCAGTATGAGCAGTTCTTC.

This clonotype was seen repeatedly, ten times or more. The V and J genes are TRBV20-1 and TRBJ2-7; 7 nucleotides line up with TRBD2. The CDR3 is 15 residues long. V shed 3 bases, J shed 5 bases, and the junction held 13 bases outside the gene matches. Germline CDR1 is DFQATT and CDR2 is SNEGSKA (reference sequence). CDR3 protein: CSASPLGRADDEQYF. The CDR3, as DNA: TGCAGTGCTAGCCCCCTTGGGAGGGCCGACGACGAGCAGTACTTC.

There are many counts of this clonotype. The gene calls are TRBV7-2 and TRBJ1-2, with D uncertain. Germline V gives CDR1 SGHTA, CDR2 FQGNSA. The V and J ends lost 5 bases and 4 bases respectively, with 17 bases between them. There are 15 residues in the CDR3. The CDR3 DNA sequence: TGTGCCAGCAGCCCGAAAGAAAAAAGGGTCTATGGCTACACCTTC. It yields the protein CASSPKEKRVYGYTF.

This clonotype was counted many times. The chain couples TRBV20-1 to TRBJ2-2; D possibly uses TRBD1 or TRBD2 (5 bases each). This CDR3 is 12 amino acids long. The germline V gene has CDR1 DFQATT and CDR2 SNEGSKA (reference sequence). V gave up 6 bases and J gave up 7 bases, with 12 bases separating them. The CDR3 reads CSATQGDGELFF. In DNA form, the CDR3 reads TGCAGTGCAACCCAGGGAGACGGGGAGCTGTTTTTT.

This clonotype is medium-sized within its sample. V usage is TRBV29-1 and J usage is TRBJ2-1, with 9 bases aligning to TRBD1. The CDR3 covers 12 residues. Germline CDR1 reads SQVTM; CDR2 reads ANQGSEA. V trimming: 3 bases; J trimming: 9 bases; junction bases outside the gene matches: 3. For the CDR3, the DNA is TGCAGCGTTGAGGGGGGACAGGGTGAGCAGTTCTTC. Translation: CSVEGGQGEQFF.

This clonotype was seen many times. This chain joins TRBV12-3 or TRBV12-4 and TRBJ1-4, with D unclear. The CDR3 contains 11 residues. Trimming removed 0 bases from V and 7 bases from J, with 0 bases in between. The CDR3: CASSLAEKLFF. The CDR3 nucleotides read TGTGCCAGCAGTTTAGCTGAAAAACTGTTTTTT.

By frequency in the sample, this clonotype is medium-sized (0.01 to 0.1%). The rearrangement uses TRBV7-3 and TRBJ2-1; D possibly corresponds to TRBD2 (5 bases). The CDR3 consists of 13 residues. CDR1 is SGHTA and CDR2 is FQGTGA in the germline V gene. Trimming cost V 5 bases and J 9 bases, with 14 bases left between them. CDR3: CASSAHPRGEQFF. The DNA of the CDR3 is TGTGCCAGCAGCGCCCACCCCCGGGGTGAGCAGTTCTTC. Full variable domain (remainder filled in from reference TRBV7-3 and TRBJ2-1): GAGVSQTPSNKVTEKGKYVELRCDPISGHTALYWYRQSLGQGPEFLIYFQGTGAADDSGLPNDRFFAVRPEGSVSTLKIQRTERGDSAVYLCASSAHPRGEQFFGPGTRLTVL.

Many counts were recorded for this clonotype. The CDR3 region has the DNA TGTGCCAGTCAGCGGGGTAGCACAGATACGCAGTATTTT. Translating it yields CASQRGSTDTQYF. The chain couples TRBV7-3 to TRBJ2-3; TRBD2 matches at 7 bases. Per the germline V gene, CDR1 is SGHTA and CDR2 is FQGTGA. V was clipped by 9 bases and J by 0 bases; unmatched bases: 3. The CDR3 has 13 residues.

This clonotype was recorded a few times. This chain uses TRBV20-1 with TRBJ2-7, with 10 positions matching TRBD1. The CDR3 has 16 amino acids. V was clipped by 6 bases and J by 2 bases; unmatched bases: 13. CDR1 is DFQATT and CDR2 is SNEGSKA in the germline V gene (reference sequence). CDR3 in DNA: TGCAGTGCAACCATCCTTGGGACAGGGGCGACCTACGAGCAGTACTTC. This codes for CSATILGTGATYEQYF.

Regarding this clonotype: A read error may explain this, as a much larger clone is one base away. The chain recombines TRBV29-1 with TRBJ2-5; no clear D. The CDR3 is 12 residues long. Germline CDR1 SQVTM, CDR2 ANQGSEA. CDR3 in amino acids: CSAEASQETQYF. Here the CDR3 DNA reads TGCAGCGCTGAAGCATCGCAGGAGACCCAGTACTTC.

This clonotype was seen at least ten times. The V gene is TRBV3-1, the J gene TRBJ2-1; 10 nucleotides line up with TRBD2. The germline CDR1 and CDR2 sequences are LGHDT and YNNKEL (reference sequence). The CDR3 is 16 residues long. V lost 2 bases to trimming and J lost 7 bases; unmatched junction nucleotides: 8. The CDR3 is CASSQLAGEVRNEQFF. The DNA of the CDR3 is TGTGCCAGCAGCCAACTAGCGGGGGAGGTCCGAAATGAGCAGTTCTTC.

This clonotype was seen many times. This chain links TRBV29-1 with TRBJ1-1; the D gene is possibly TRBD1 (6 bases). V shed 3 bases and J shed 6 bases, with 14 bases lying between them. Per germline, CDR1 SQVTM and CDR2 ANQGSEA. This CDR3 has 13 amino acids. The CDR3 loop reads CSVESVEGAEAFF. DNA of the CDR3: TGCAGCGTTGAGTCGGTGGAGGGGGCTGAAGCTTTCTTT. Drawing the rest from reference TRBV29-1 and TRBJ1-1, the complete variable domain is SAVISQKPSRDICQRGTSLTIQCQVDSQVTMMFWYRQQPGQSLTLIATANQGSEATYESGFVIDKFPISRPNLTFSTLTVSNMSPEDSSIYLCSVESVEGAEAFFGQGTRLTVV.

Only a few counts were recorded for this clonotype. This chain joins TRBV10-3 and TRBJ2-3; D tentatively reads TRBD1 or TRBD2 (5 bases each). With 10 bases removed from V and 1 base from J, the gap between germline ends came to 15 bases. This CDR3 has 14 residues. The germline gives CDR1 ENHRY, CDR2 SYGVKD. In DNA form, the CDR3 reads TGTGCCAACTTGCGAGGGGAAGGCACAGATACGCAGTATTTT. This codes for CANLRGEGTDTQYF.

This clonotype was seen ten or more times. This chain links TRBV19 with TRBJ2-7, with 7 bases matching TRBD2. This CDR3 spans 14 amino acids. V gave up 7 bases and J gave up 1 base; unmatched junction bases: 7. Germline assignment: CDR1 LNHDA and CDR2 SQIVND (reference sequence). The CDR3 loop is CASMQPGGSYEQYF. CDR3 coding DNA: TGTGCCAGTATGCAGCCCGGGGGGTCCTACGAGCAGTACTTC.

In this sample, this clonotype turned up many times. The CDR3 DNA reads as TGTGCCAGCAGCCCGGGACTAGTGTACAATGAGCAGTTCTTC. This codes for CASSPGLVYNEQFF. The V and J genes are TRBV3-1 and TRBJ2-1; 8 positions agree with TRBD2. Germline loops: CDR1 LGHDT, CDR2 YNNKEL (reference sequence). V lost 4 bases to trimming and J lost 4 bases; unmatched junction nucleotides: 3. This CDR3 is built from 14 residues.

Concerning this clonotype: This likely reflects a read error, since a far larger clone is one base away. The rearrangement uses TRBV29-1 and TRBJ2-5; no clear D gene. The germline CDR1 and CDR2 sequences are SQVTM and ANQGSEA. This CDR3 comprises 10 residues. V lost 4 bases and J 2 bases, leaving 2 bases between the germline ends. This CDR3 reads CSVVQETQYF. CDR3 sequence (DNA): TGCAGCGTTGTACAAGAGACCCAGTACTTC.

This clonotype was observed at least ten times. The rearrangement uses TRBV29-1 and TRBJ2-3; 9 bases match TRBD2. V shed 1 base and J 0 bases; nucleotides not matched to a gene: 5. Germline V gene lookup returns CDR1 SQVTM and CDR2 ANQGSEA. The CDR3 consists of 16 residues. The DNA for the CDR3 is TGCAGCGTTGAAGGACTAGCGGAATCTAGCACAGATACGCAGTATTTT. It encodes CSVEGLAESSTDTQYF.

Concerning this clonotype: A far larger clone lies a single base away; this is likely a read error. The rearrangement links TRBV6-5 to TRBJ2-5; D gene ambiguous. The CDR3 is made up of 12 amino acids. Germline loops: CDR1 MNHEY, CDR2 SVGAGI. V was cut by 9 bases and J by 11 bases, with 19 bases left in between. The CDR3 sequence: CARKTEDNEQYF. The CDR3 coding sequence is TGTGCCAGGAAGACTGAAGACAATGAGCAGTACTTC.

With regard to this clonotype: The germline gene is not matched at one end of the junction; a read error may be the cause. For the CDR3, the DNA is TGCAGTGCTAGAGACCACAGAAACAATGAGCAGTCCTTC. Protein sequence: CSARDHRNNEQSF. The V call is TRBV20-1, the J call TRBJ2-1; unclear D gene. Germline CDR1 reads DFQATT; CDR2 reads SNEGSKA (reference sequence). The CDR3 spans 13 residues.